This TCR beta chain was documented in a study of identifying expanded T cells in peripheral blood. Study outcomes and limitations: Technical replicates showed about 1.2 changed clones; two weeks about 16.4; four weeks 19. Two-week clone count variance significantly increased as total template count grew.

The CDR3 length is 14 residues. V lost 8 bases to trimming and J lost 6 bases; unmatched junction nucleotides: 10. CDR1 is SNHLY, CDR2 FYNNEI, per germline. Healthy donors had no documented immune events, such as infections, while sampled. Remarks on this clone: The antigen remains undetermined.

Clones were read by immunoSEQ multiplex PCR, and TCRdb kept only the in-frame ones, dropping some. This sample has about 100,000 clones, with over 80% found just once. The TCR comes from a person aged 18-69 years in good health. The sample was blood. The chain combines TRBV2 with TRBJ2-7; 10 nucleotides align to TRBD1. CDR3 protein: CASYSGTGAGEQYF. DNA for the CDR3: TGTGCCAGCTACTCCGGGACAGGGGCGGGCGAGCAGTACTTC.